Listed here are 14 T cell receptor beta chains from one sample, sequenced in a study of blood T cell repertoires in COVID-19. Profiled with immunoSEQ multiplex PCR; TCRdb holds only in-frame clones, not every one. The sample lists about 55,000 clones; roughly 86% were seen once. Input material: peripheral blood. The source of these receptors is a man in his forties with COVID-19, enrolled during active disease.

The chain has TRBV20-1 and TRBJ2-1; 7 nucleotides agree with TRBD2. J gave up 4 bases and V 3 bases, and 6 bases lay outside the gene matches. CDR1 DFQATT and CDR2 SNEGSKA come from the germline V gene (reference sequence). CDR3 length: 14 residues. The CDR3: CSASSGLGYNEQFF. The CDR3, as DNA: TGCAGTGCTAGTAGCGGGTTGGGATACAATGAGCAGTTCTTC.

The chain joins TRBV5-4 to TRBJ2-5, with 10 bases identical to TRBD1. The junction had 4 bases not matched to a gene; V was cut back by 1 base and J by 4 bases. This CDR3 has 15 residues. The germline V gene encodes CDR1 SGHNT and CDR2 YYREEE (reference sequence). This CDR3 reads CASSLLGQGSETQYF. In DNA form, the CDR3 reads TGTGCCAGCAGCTTGCTGGGACAGGGGTCAGAGACCCAGTACTTC. The complete variable domain, with remaining parts taken from reference TRBV5-4 and TRBJ2-5, reads ETGVTQSPTHLIKTRGQQVTLRCSSQSGHNTVSWYQQALGQGPQFIFQYYREEENGRGNFPPRFSGLQFPNYSSELNVNALELDDSALYLCASSLLGQGSETQYFGPGTRLLVL.

This sequence joins TRBV5-6 and TRBJ2-7; 9 bases agree with TRBD2. J gave up 6 bases and V 2 bases, and 6 bases lay outside the gene matches. Germline V gives CDR1 SGHDT, CDR2 YYEEEE. This CDR3 region has 14 residues. CDR3 sequence (DNA): TGTGCCAGCAGCTTCGGCCTAGCGGGGTTCGAGCAGTACTTC. Protein product: CASSFGLAGFEQYF.

This clone has only one observation. The genes are TRBV2 and TRBJ2-4; 8 nucleotides agree with TRBD2. Unmatched junction bases numbered 6, after V lost 5 bases and J lost 0 bases. Germline CDR1 and CDR2: SNHLY and FYNNEI. The CDR3 contains 16 residues. The CDR3 sequence is CASSSGGPGAKNIQYF. The CDR3 nucleotides read TGTGCCAGCAGTTCGGGGGGGCCAGGAGCCAAAAACATTCAGTACTTC. The whole variable domain, filled in from reference TRBV2 and TRBJ2-4, reads EPEVTQTPSHQVTQMGQEVILRCVPISNHLYFYWYRQILGQKVEFLVSFYNNEISEKSEIFDDQFSVERPDGSNFTLKIRSTKLEDSAMYFCASSSGGPGAKNIQYFGAGTRLSVL.

The J gene is TRBJ1-1, the V gene TRBV5-1; perhaps TRBD1 as D (5 bases). V was pared by 5 bases and J by 9 bases, with 17 bases between. CDR3 size: 13 residues. Germline CDR1 is SGHRS and CDR2 is YFSETQ. CDR3 bases: TGCGCCAGCAGGGTAGGCCACGGGGGTAAAGCTTTCTTT. Residues: CASRVGHGGKAFF.

The chain couples TRBV12-3 or TRBV12-4 to TRBJ1-2, with D unresolved. The CDR3 covers 13 residues. The V and J ends lost 2 bases and 2 bases respectively, with 6 bases between them. This CDR3 reads CASSLNSNYGYTF. The CDR3 coding sequence is TGTGCCAGCAGTTTAAACAGCAACTATGGCTACACCTTC.

The chain recombines TRBV18 with TRBJ2-3; D is possibly TRBD2 (5 bases). Trimming took off 0 bases at V and 3 bases at J, with 7 bases between the two ends. The CDR3 contains 14 residues. The V gene's germline CDR1 is KGHSH and CDR2 LQKENI. In DNA, the CDR3 is TGTGCCAGCTCACCACCGACGGGGACAGATACGCAGTATTTT. Protein product: CASSPPTGTDTQYF.

This clone was found once. J is TRBJ2-1 and V is TRBV4-1, with D hard to call. The germline V and J ends were trimmed by 0 bases and 5 bases, with 5 bases remaining between them. Germline assignment: CDR1 MGHRA and CDR2 YSYEKL. The CDR3 has 13 amino acids. The CDR3 DNA reads TGCGCCAGCAGCCAAGAGAGGCACAATGAGCAGTTCTTC. Translation gives CASSQERHNEQFF.

The chain carries TRBV7-2 and TRBJ1-4, with D possibly matching TRBD1 (6 bases). The germline gives CDR1 SGHTA, CDR2 FQGNSA. Trimming removed 5 bases from V and 3 bases from J, with 10 bases in between. There are 14 residues in the CDR3. In DNA form, the CDR3 reads TGTGCCAGCAGCCGGGACACGGCTAATGAAAAACTGTTTTTT. It encodes CASSRDTANEKLFF.

The genes are TRBV19 and TRBJ1-5; D is perhaps TRBD1 (5 bases). V lost 7 bases and J lost 6, with 10 bases in between. Looked up from germline, CDR1 is LNHDA and CDR2 is SQIVND (reference sequence). This CDR3 has 12 amino acids. CDR3 coding DNA: TGTGCCAGTACCCGGAGGGGTCAGCCCCAGCATTTT. Its translation is CASTRRGQPQHF.

The gene calls are TRBV10-3 and TRBJ2-5, with TRBD1 matching 7 bases. CDR1 is ENHRY, CDR2 SYGVKD, per germline. The length of the CDR3 is 18 residues. V was pared by 0 bases and J by 0 bases, with 10 bases of the junction left unmatched. CDR3 DNA: TGTGCCATCAGTGAGTCGGGGTTCGGCAGGGGGTACCAAGAGACCCAGTACTTC. Protein: CAISESGFGRGYQETQYF.

The rearrangement uses TRBV28 and TRBJ2-2, with 9 bases that match TRBD2. Germline values: CDR1 MDHEN, CDR2 SYDVKM. This CDR3 is built from 15 residues. With 3 bases clipped from V and 6 bases from J, the junction kept 5 bases outside the gene matches. The CDR3 region is CASSFRRGGPGELFF. The CDR3 DNA is TGTGCCAGCAGTTTCCGGCGGGGGGGCCCCGGGGAGCTGTTTTTT.

This clone was seen more than once but under ten times. The chain recombines TRBV6-6 with TRBJ1-1; 10 bases line up with TRBD1. CDR1 is MNHNY and CDR2 is SVGAGI in the germline V gene (reference sequence). After removal of 5 bases from V and 4 bases from J, the junction contained 7 bases not matched to a gene. CDR3 length equals 15 residues. Here the CDR3 reads CASSPGDRGGTEAFF. DNA of the CDR3: TGTGCCAGCAGTCCTGGGGACAGGGGTGGCACTGAAGCTTTCTTT.

The V gene is TRBV21-1, the J gene TRBJ1-2; the table's D call TRBD1 went unverified against the DNA. TRBV21-1 is shown as a pseudogene. The CDR3 consists of 15 residues. The CDR3 region is CASSKEGQGALGYTF. The CDR3 DNA follows: TGTGCCAGCAGCAAAGAGGGGCAGGGGGCGCTTGGCTACACCTTC.